This T cell receptor (beta chain) emerged from a study of blood T cells in healthy people across ages. The CDR3 consists of 14 residues. Germline CDR1 reads SQVTM; CDR2 reads ANQGSEA. V was shortened by 4 bases and J by 6 bases, with 16 bases between the two germline ends. A second PCR of roughly 7 to 11 cycles used a sample-barcoded 5' primer and a J-beta primer mix. MiXCR was run by TCRdb on the 5' RACE reads, yielding one entry per CDR3 protein. The data hold around 1,900,000 distinct CDR3 sequences, with roughly two fifths observed a single time. The TCR originated in a human donor in good health. The sample was blood. This sequence joins TRBV29-1 and TRBJ2-1, with D possibly being TRBD2 (6 bases). The CDR3 spells CSVVPGLRGNEQFF. The DNA of the CDR3 is TGCAGCGTTGTCCCGGGACTGCGGGGCAATGAGCAGTTCTTC.